This T cell receptor (beta chain) was profiled in a study of cytomegalovirus exposure and HLA in healthy donors. This CDR3 region has 15 residues. J gave up 4 bases and V 0 bases, and 5 bases lay outside the gene matches. Germline V gene sequence: CDR1 SGDLS, CDR2 YYNGEE. TCRdb's copy holds only in-frame clones and misses some; the assay was immunoSEQ multiplex PCR. The sample has 80,000 to 100,000 clones; around 85% are singletons. Input material: PBMCs. The chain recombines TRBV9 with TRBJ2-3; 7 nucleotides line up with TRBD1. This TCR derives from a woman under 40 in good health and CMV-seronegative. CDR3 coding DNA: TGTGCCAGCAGCGTAGAGGACAGGAGCGCAGATACGCAGTATTTT. It specifies CASSVEDRSADTQYF.